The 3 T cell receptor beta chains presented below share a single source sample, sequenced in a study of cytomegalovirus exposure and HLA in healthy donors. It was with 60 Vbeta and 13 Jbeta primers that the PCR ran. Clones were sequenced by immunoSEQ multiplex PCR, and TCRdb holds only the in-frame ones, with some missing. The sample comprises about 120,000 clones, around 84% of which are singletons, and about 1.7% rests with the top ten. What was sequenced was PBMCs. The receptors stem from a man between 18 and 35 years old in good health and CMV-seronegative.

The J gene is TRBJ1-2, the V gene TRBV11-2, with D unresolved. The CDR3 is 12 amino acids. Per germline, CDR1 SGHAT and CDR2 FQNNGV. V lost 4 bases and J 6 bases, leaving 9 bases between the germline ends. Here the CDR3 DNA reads TGTGCCAGCAGCTCCTGGAGCAATGGCTACACCTTC. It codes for CASSSWSNGYTF.

The CDR3: CASQGQPNQPQHF. The CDR3 region has the DNA TGTGCCAGCCAGGGACAGCCCAATCAGCCCCAGCATTTT. The V and J genes are TRBV19 and TRBJ1-5, with TRBD1 identical over 7 bases. This CDR3 has 13 residues. Trimming took 9 bases from V and 3 from J; bases not matched to a gene: 5. CDR1 and CDR2 (germline): LNHDA, SQIVND (reference sequence).

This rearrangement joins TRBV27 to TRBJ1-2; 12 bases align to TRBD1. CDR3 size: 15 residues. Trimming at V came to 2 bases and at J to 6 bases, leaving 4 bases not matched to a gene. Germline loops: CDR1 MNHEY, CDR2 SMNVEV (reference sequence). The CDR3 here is CASSLGTGGFHGYTF. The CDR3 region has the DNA TGTGCCAGCAGTTTAGGGACAGGGGGCTTCCATGGCTACACCTTC.